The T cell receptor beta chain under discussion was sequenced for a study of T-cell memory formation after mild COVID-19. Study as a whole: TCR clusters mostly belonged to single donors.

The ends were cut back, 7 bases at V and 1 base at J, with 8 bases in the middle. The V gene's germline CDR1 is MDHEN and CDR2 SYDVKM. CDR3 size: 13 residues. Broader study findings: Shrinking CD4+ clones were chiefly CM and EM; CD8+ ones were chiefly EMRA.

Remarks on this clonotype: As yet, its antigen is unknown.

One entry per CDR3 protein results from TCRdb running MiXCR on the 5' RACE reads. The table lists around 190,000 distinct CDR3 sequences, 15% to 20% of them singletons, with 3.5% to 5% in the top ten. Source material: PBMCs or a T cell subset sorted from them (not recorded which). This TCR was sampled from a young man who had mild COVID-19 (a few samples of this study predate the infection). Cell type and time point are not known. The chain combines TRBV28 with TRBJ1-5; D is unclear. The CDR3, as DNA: TGTGCCAGCACCGGACGGAGCAATCAGCCCCAGCATTTT. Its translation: CASTGRSNQPQHF.